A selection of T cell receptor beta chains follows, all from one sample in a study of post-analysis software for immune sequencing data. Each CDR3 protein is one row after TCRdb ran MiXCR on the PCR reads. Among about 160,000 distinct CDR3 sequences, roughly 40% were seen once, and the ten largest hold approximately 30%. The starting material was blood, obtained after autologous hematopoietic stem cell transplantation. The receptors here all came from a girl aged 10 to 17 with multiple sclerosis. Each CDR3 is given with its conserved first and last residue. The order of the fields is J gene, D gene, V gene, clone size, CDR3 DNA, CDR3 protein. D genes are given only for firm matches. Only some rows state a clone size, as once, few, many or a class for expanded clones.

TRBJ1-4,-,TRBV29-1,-,TGCAGCGTTGAGCTTACAGGCACCCCCTGGGGAAAACTGTTTTTT,CSVELTGTPWGKLFF
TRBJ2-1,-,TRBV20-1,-,TGCAGTGCTACCCTCGTGGCCCGCATACAAACAGGAGATGAGCAGTTCTTC,CSATLVARIQTGDEQFF
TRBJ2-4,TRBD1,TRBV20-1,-,TGCAGTGCTAGAGATGGGACAGTAGCCAAAAACATTCAGTACTTC,CSARDGTVAKNIQYF
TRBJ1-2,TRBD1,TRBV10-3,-,TGTGCCACCAGTGTACAGGGGGTTACCTCCTATGGCTACACCTTC,CATSVQGVTSYGYTF
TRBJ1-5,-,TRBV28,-,TGTGCCAGCGTTACCCAGGACGATCAGCCCCAGCATTTT,CASVTQDDQPQHF
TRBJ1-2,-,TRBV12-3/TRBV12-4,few,TGTGCCTGCAGTTTGGGTCAGGGGAATGGCTACACCTTC,CACSLGQGNGYTF
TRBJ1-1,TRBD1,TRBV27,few,TGTGCCAGCAGTTCCCGGACAGGGGGGAACACTGAAGCTTTCTTT,CASSSRTGGNTEAFF
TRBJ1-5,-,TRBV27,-,TGTGCCAGCCACGCATCGGGGGCCCACCAGCCCCAGCATTTT,CASHASGAHQPQHF
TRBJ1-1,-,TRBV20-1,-,TGCAGTGCGTTACAGGGAAGCACTGAAGCTTTCTTT,CSALQGSTEAFF
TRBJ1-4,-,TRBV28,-,TGTGCCAGCAGCACTCCGACAGTTAATGAAAAACTGTTTTTT,CASSTPTVNEKLFF